There are a few counts of the clone carrying this T cell receptor beta chain. This sample is drawn from a study of beta chain features in type 1 diabetes. The CDR3 sequence is 15 residues long. The V gene's germline CDR1 is SEHNR and CDR2 FQNEAQ (reference sequence). V was clipped by 6 bases and J by 6 bases; unmatched bases: 10. As every portion of the isolated RNA was reverse transcribed, the sequencing read expressed TCRB transcripts. Measured with immunoSEQ multiplex PCR; TCRdb has only the in-frame clones, and not every one. Of 300,000 to 450,000 clones in the sample, roughly 12% are singletons; the top ten hold about 0.017%.

This clonotype was obtained from a man between 18 and 35 years old in good health. The V call is TRBV7-9, the J call TRBJ1-4; 7 nucleotides line up with TRBD1. Sequenced: naive CD4+ T cells from blood. Here the CDR3 reads CASSSRQGWDEKLFF. The CDR3 nucleotides read TGTGCCAGCAGTTCAAGACAGGGATGGGATGAAAAACTGTTTTTT.